The present entry profiles one T cell receptor (beta chain) with its context. Its specificity is not known. This table comes from immunoSEQ multiplex PCR, and its TCRdb copy is limited to in-frame clones, with some not included. Among roughly 2,000,000 clones, around 96% were seen once, and the ten largest hold 1.2%. As defined, naive CD8 cells were CD45RO-negative and positively selected for CCR7, with terminally differentiated effector memory CD45RA+ cells excluded. This sample stems from a study of shared clonotypes between healthy human individuals. Study results and caveats: Naive CD4 clonotypes were shared across several donors at around 5%.

The CDR3 is 18 residues long. J gave up 4 bases and V 0 bases, and 15 bases lay outside the gene matches. Germline loops: CDR1 SGHRS, CDR2 YFSETQ. Sequencing used naive CD8+ T cells sorted from blood. This chain connects TRBV5-1 to TRBJ2-7; 8 positions match TRBD2. The receptor was derived from a man aged 18 to 35 in good health. The CDR3 DNA reads as TGCGCCAGCAGCTTGGAGGGTAGCGGGGCCCTCCCATTTTACGAGCAGTACTTC. Amino acids: CASSLEGSGALPFYEQYF.